This T cell receptor beta chain is drawn from a study of shared clonotypes between healthy human individuals. It was at deep level that the assay was run. The sorted-subset replicate PCRs were given 150 to 250 ng DNA, which is 31,000 or so T cell genomes. Source study methods: ImmunoSEQ yielded junction-only sequences lacking quality scores, so filtering differed. TCRdb's copy holds only in-frame clones and misses some; the assay was immunoSEQ multiplex PCR. V, J and clone size are taken as reported in that table, and D and trimming were inferred from the DNA itself. The sample has some 2.3 million clones, over 85% seen once. CDR1 is MGHRA and CDR2 is YSYEKL in the germline V gene. V was clipped by 1 base and J by 0 bases; unmatched bases: 2. The CDR3 loop spans 16 amino acids. The study separated CD4+ cells into CD45RA+ naive and CD45RA-negative memory subsets.

This sequence joins TRBV4-1 and TRBJ2-1; the match to TRBD2 covers 8 bases. This sequence originates from a man between 18 and 35 years old in good health. Some clones in this sample may be carry-over from other donors' samples. The sequenced sample consisted of naive CD4+ T cells from PBMCs. Subset denoted: CD45RA+ positively selected. This chain's CDR3 is CASSQVAGPSYNEQFF. Written as DNA, the CDR3 is TGCGCCAGCAGCCAAGTAGCGGGACCCTCCTACAATGAGCAGTTCTTC.